The rows below give T cell receptor beta chains drawn from one sample of a study of prognosis after radiotherapy for stage I lung cancer. MiXCR, run by TCRdb on the multiplex PCR reads, gives a single entry per CDR3 protein. The table has roughly 23,000 distinct CDR3 sequences, 35% to 45% seen once. Source: PBMCs, taken before or after stereotactic body radiation therapy (not recorded which). The receptors were sampled from a donor of 50 years or more with non-small cell lung cancer. Each CDR3 is given with its conserved first and last residue. The D gene is left open where the match is weak. The size field is filled for only some rows; it gives once, few, many or a size class.

TRBD2	many	TRBV27	TRBJ2-5	CASSLAGGNSKTQYF	TGTGCCAGCAGTTTAGCGGGAGGCAATTCGAAGACCCAGTACTTC
.	.	TRBV5-1	TRBJ2-5	CASSFGTNRQEETQYF	TGCGCCAGCAGCTTCGGGACTAACAGACAGGAAGAGACCCAGTACTTC
TRBD2	.	TRBV20-1	TRBJ2-3	CSALPRGLAGGGYTDTQYF	TGCAGTGCTTTGCCCCGGGGACTAGCGGGGGGTGGTTACACAGATACGCAGTATTTT
.	many	TRBV6-1	TRBJ1-3	CASRQLSGNTIYF	TGTGCCAGCAGGCAGCTCTCTGGAAACACCATATATTTT
.	.	TRBV6-2/TRBV6-3	TRBJ1-3	CASSEVLKSIRNTIYF	TGTGCCAGCAGTGAAGTACTGAAGAGTATTCGAAACACCATATATTTT
.	many	TRBV9	TRBJ1-5	CASSPDSNQPQHF	TGTGCCAGCAGCCCGGATAGCAATCAGCCCCAGCATTTT
.	.	TRBV6-5	TRBJ2-3	CASSYQGKDTQYF	TGTGCCAGCAGTTACCAGGGTAAAGATACGCAGTATTTT
.	many	TRBV27	TRBJ2-1	CASSFSGRKDNEQFF	TGTGCCAGCAGTTTTTCGGGACGGAAAGACAATGAGCAGTTCTTC
.	many	TRBV7-2	TRBJ2-7	CASSPAPGPAYEQYF	TGTGCCAGCAGCCCCGCCCCCGGGCCGGCCTACGAGCAGTACTTC
.	many	TRBV28	TRBJ1-4	CASSLSRGGGEKLFF	TGTGCCAGCAGCCTCAGTAGGGGCGGAGGGGAAAAACTGTTTTTT
TRBD1	.	TRBV18	TRBJ1-2	CASSPAGTAGGYTF	TGTGCCAGCTCCCCCGCGGGGACAGCCGGGGGCTACACCTTC
.	many	TRBV30	TRBJ1-1	CAWSINTEAFF	TGTGCCTGGAGTATCAACACTGAAGCTTTCTTT
TRBD2	many	TRBV24-1	TRBJ2-1	CATSDLGTSGYNEQFF	TGTGCCACCAGTGATTTGGGGACTAGCGGTTACAATGAGCAGTTCTTC
TRBD1	many	TRBV5-6	TRBJ2-7	CASSPRTGGNEQYF	TGTGCCAGCAGCCCGAGGACAGGGGGCAACGAGCAGTACTTC
.	many	TRBV2	TRBJ2-7	CASNEKNYEQYF	TGTGCCAGCAACGAAAAAAACTACGAGCAGTACTTC
TRBD2	many	TRBV7-8	TRBJ2-1	CASSLGLAGVSEQFF	TGTGCCAGCAGCTTAGGGCTAGCGGGAGTGAGTGAGCAGTTCTTC
.	many	TRBV2	TRBJ1-1	CASSDRGSSSTEAFF	TGTGCCAGCAGTGACAGGGGCAGCAGCAGCACTGAAGCTTTCTTT
TRBD2	many	TRBV18	TRBJ2-1	CASSPALSAGGNEQFF	TGTGCCAGCTCACCGGCCCTAAGTGCGGGAGGGAATGAGCAGTTCTTC
TRBD2	.	TRBV6-2/TRBV6-3	TRBJ2-3	CASSLGVAGHDTQYF	TGTGCCAGCAGCTTAGGAGTAGCGGGACATGATACGCAGTATTTT
.	.	TRBV9	TRBJ2-3	CVSSSGVVDTQYF	TGTGTCAGCAGTTCCGGGGTCGTCGATACGCAGTATTTT
.	many	TRBV9	TRBJ2-5	CASSVDGLSETQYF	TGTGCCAGCAGCGTAGACGGGTTATCTGAGACCCAGTACTTC
TRBD1	.	TRBV28	TRBJ1-2	CASLSVGTGLMSYTF	TGTGCCAGCCTATCTGTTGGGACAGGGCTTATGAGCTACACCTTC
.	many	TRBV5-1	TRBJ1-5	CASSYPNRDTGGPQHF	TGCGCCAGCAGCTACCCGAACCGGGACACCGGTGGGCCCCAGCATTTT
.	many	TRBV19	TRBJ2-1	CASSISGRAGSASYNEQFF	TGTGCCAGTAGTATATCTGGACGAGCCGGTTCAGCTTCCTACAATGAGCAGTTCTTC
.	many	TRBV9	TRBJ2-3	CASSVALTGGGTDTQYF	TGTGCCAGCAGCGTAGCTTTAACAGGGGGGGGCACAGATACGCAGTATTTT
.	.	TRBV12-3/TRBV12-4	TRBJ2-2	CASSPGPTNTGELFF	TGTGCCAGCAGTCCGGGACCGACAAACACCGGGGAGCTTTTTTTT
TRBD1	.	TRBV4-1	TRBJ2-2	CASSPIDRGQGYTGELFF	TGCGCCAGCAGCCCAATCGACAGGGGACAGGGATACACCGGGGAGCTGTTTTTT
TRBD1	.	TRBV11-2	TRBJ2-5	CASSIGTDGWGETQYF	TGTGCCAGCAGCATCGGGACAGATGGGTGGGGGGAGACCCAGTACTTC
TRBD2	many	TRBV4-3	TRBJ2-4	CASSQGASGRESGNIQYF	TGCGCCAGCAGCCAGGGGGCTAGCGGGAGGGAGTCGGGAAACATTCAGTACTTC
.	few	TRBV12-3/TRBV12-4	TRBJ1-2	CASIRVVGREVYTF	TGTGCCAGCATCCGTGTGGTGGGGCGGGAGGTCTACACCTTC
TRBD1	.	TRBV7-7	TRBJ1-4	CASSTYLQGFWEKLFF	TGTGCTAGCAGCACGTACTTACAGGGGTTTTGGGAAAAACTGTTTTTT
.	many	TRBV20-1	TRBJ1-1	CSATSGAGSFEAFF	TGCAGTGCTACCTCAGGGGCCGGAAGCTTTGAAGCTTTCTTT
.	many	TRBV20-1	TRBJ2-2	CSARETGSGELFF	TGCAGTGCTAGAGAAACTGGGTCCGGGGAGCTGTTTTTT
.	many	TRBV4-1	TRBJ2-7	CASSRQSDSVSYEQYF	TGCGCCAGCAGCCGACAGTCGGACAGTGTGTCCTACGAGCAGTACTTC
.	many	TRBV9	TRBJ1-3	CASSPNSGFSGNTIYF	TGTGCCAGCAGCCCCAACTCCGGTTTCTCTGGAAACACCATATATTTT
.	many	TRBV27	TRBJ1-1	CASSSRFTEAFF	TGTGCCAGCAGTTCCCGGTTCACTGAAGCTTTCTTT
TRBD2	many	TRBV7-2	TRBJ2-1	CASSPGGPRNEQFF	TGTGCCAGCAGCCCGGGGGGGCCCCGCAATGAGCAGTTCTTC
.	once	TRBV6-9	TRBJ2-2	CASSYGPAGELFF	TGTGCCAGCAGTTACGGGCCAGCCGGGGAGCTGTTTTTT
.	many	TRBV20-1	TRBJ1-4	CSAFRGEDEKLFF	TGCAGTGCTTTTCGAGGGGAAGATGAAAAACTGTTTTTT
.	medium-sized	TRBV12-3/TRBV12-4	TRBJ1-6	CASRNGVDSPLHF	TGTGCCAGCAGGAACGGAGTAGATTCACCCCTCCACTTT
TRBD1	.	TRBV19	TRBJ2-3	CASSIGTGGVTDTQYF	TGTGCCAGTAGTATAGGGACAGGGGGCGTCACGGATACGCAGTATTTT
.	many	TRBV28	TRBJ2-7	CASSFRSAPYEQYF	TGTGCCAGCAGTTTTCGTAGTGCTCCCTACGAGCAGTACTTC
.	.	TRBV15	TRBJ2-2	CATSREWGTGELFF	TGTGCAACCAGCAGAGAGTGGGGAACCGGGGAGCTGTTTTTT